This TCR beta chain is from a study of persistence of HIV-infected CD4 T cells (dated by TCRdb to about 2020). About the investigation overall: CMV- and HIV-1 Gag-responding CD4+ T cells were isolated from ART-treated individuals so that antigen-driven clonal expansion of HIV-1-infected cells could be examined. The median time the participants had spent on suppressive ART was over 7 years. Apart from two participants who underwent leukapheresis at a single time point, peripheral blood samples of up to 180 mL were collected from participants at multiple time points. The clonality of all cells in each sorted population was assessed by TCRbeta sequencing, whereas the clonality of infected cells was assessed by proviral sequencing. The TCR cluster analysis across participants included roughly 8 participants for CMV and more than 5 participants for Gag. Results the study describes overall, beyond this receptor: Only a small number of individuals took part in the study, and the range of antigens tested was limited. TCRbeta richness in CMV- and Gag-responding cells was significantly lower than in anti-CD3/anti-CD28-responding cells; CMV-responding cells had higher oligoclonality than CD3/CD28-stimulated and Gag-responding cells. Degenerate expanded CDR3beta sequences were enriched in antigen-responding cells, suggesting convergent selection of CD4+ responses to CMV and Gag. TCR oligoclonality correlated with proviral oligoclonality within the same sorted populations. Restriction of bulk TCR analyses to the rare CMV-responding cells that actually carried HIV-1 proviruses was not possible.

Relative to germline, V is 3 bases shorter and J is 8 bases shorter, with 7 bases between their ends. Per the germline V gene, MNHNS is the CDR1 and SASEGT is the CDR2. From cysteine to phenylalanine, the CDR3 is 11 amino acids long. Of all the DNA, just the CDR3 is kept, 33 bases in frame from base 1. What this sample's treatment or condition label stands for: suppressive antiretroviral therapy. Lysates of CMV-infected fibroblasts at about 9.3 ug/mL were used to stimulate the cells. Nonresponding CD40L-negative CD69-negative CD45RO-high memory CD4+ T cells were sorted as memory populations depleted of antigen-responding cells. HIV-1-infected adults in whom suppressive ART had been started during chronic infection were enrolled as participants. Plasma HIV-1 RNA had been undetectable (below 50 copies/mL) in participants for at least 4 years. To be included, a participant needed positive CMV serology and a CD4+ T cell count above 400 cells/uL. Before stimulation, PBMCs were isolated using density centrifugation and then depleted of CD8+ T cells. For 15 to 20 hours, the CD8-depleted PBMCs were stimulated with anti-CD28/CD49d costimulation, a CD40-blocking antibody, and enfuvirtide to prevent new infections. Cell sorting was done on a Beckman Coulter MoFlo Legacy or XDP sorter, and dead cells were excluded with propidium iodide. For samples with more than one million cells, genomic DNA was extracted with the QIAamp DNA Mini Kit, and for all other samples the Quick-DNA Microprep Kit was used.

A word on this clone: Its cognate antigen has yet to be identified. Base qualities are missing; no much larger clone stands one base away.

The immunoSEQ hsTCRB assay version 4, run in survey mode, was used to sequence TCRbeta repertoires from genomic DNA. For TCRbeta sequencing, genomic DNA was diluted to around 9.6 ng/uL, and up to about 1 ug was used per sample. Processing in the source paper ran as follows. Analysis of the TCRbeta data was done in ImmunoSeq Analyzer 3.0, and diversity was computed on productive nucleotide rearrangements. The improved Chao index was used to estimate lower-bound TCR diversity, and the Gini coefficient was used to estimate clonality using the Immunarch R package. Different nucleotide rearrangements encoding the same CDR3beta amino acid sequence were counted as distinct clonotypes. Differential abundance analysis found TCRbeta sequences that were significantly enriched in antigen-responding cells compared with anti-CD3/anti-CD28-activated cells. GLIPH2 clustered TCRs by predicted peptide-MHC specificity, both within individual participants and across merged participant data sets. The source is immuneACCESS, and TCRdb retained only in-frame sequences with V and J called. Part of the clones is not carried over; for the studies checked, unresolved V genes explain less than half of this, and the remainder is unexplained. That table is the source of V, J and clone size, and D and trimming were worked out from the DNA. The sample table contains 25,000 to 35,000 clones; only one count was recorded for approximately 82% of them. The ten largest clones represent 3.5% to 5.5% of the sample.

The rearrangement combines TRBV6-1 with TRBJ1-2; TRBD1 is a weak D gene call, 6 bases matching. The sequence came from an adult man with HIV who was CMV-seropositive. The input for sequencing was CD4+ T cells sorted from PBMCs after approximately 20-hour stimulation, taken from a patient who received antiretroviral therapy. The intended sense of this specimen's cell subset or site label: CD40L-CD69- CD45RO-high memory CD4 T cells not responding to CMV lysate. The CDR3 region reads CASSEGTGYTF. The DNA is TGTGCCAGCAGTGAGGGGACAGGCTACACCTTC.